This is a list of T cell receptor beta chains from one sample in a study of cytomegalovirus exposure and HLA in healthy donors. Method: immunoSEQ multiplex PCR; TCRdb's copy keeps in-frame clones and lacks some. The sample table includes about 160,000 clones. Sample: PBMCs. These receptors came from a woman aged 60 to 75 in good health and CMV-seronegative. The CDR3 runs from the conserved cysteine through the conserved F or W.

v_call	j_call	cdr3_aa
TRBV2	TRBJ1-5	CASSEQVTNQPQHF
TRBV6-6	TRBJ1-1	CASVGTGEAFF
TRBV29-1	TRBJ2-2	CSVEVGQGIRANTGELFF
TRBV10-3	TRBJ1-2	CAISEYIHANYGYTF
TRBV7-9	TRBJ2-7	CASSQKGQGYEQYF
TRBV7-8	TRBJ2-3	CASSRRLALADTQYF
TRBV4-2	TRBJ1-4	CASSPSTATNEKLFF
TRBV9	TRBJ1-1	CASSFRDRDFEAFF
TRBV7-9	TRBJ2-7	CASSLTDRPYEQYF
TRBV7-9	TRBJ1-1	CASSMVRQGSTEAFF
TRBV5-6	TRBJ2-7	CASSLGGPRDEQYF
TRBV4-2	TRBJ1-2	CASSQGAGWGYTF
TRBV9	TRBJ2-1	CASSPPAGDDEQFF
TRBV7-9	TRBJ2-2	CAFLGRGTGELFF
TRBV13	TRBJ1-2	CASSRSGANYGYTF
TRBV11-3	TRBJ2-2	CASSPGGGDTGELFF
TRBV5-6	TRBJ2-5	CASSFGTSGASQETQYF
TRBV7-3	TRBJ1-5	CASSWGGNQPQHF
TRBV7-9	TRBJ2-1	CASSLHPGQGFFSYNEQFF
TRBV5-6	TRBJ1-6	CASTPGRGMGSPLHF
TRBV5-1	TRBJ2-1	CASSLGQGSYNEQFF
TRBV7-2	TRBJ1-2	CASSFGQGGYGYTF
TRBV10-1	TRBJ2-3	CASSESGPSASTDTQYF
TRBV5-4	TRBJ1-2	CASSFPPNRHTNYGYTF
TRBV7-2	TRBJ1-3	CASSRPKGQGPGNTIYF
TRBV5-4	TRBJ2-3	CASSFSGGDTQYF
TRBV9	TRBJ2-1	CASSVGLATSSSYNEQFF
TRBV9	TRBJ1-2	CASSVGSSGYTF
TRBV9	TRBJ1-1	CASSLTGWTEAFF
TRBV7-9	TRBJ1-6	CASSLAGTDNSPLHF
TRBV9	TRBJ1-1	CASSVGGNPNTEAFF
TRBV7-9	TRBJ1-2	CAGRRAGGGYTF
TRBV28	TRBJ1-4	CASSLRRGSREKLFF
TRBV28	TRBJ2-5	CGTEGDQETQYF
TRBV5-4	TRBJ2-5	CASSPSGGETQYF
TRBV14	TRBJ2-6	CASSRQLRANVLTF
TRBV14	TRBJ1-2	CASNKVGWTGGRGLYGYTF
TRBV7-3	TRBJ2-1	CASSLMGTSGNNEQFF
TRBV7-9	.	CASSSLAGLPNEQYF
TRBV5-1	TRBJ1-1	CASSLQGLGTEAFF
TRBV7-6	.	CASSAGTGGSYEQYF
TRBV7-2	TRBJ2-3	CASSYLAGVTTDTQYF
TRBV4-2	TRBJ1-2	CASSQQTGGFFGYTF
TRBV5-1	TRBJ1-6	CASSTPGVSSYNSPLHF
TRBV5-4	TRBJ2-7	CASSRGLAGSLSYEQYF
TRBV4-3	TRBJ1-3	CASSQERGTGNTIYF
TRBV7-3	TRBJ1-6	CASSLVGGAANSPLHF
TRBV5-4	TRBJ2-5	CASSQLGAWETQYF
TRBV18	TRBJ1-4	CASSPSSGEDEKLFF